This T cell receptor (beta chain) derives from a study of OX40 agonist ivuxolimab in advanced cancers. The germline V gene encodes CDR1 PRHDT and CDR2 FYEKMQ (reference sequence). Between the trimmed V and J ends, which lost 4 bases and 6 bases, there was a span of 7 bases. The CDR3 loop spans 12 amino acids. Method: immunoSEQ multiplex PCR; TCRdb's copy keeps in-frame clones and lacks some. The repertoire holds over 40,000 clones, around 88% seen once, with 0.35% to 0.45% in the top ten. This chain connects TRBV13 to TRBJ2-1; no clear D gene. This TCR was sampled from an adult with an advanced solid tumor such as melanoma, head and neck, liver or kidney cancer. This specimen consisted of CD4+ or CD8+ T cells sorted from blood, obtained in a trial of the OX40 agonist ivuxolimab. CDR3 in amino acids: CASSSRGNEQFF. As DNA, the CDR3 is TGTGCCAGCAGCTCTAGAGGCAATGAGCAGTTCTTC.